This TCR beta chain was found in a study of early T cells in non-severe SARS-CoV-2 infection. A single record per CDR3 protein comes from TCRdb applying MiXCR to the 5' RACE reads. The data hold 75,000 or so distinct CDR3 sequences, with over 10% observed a single time. The sample holds a few counts of this clonotype. Antigen unknown. Points from the study as a whole: Database matching using VDJdb favored anti-spike CD8 responses, with private and CD4 specificities left missing.

The sequence derives from an adult who was a healthcare worker with PCR-confirmed SARS-CoV-2 infection or an uninfected control (not recorded which). The source material was whole blood, sampled at baseline.

CDR3 loop: CASSLGWGLAGWYEQYF. The CDR3 coding sequence is TGTGCCAGCAGCTTAGGTTGGGGCCTAGCGGGATGGTACGAGCAGTACTTC. The gene calls are TRBV7-2 and TRBJ2-7; TRBD2 agrees at 9 bases. J lost 4 bases, V lost 1 base, and 11 bases had no gene match. Germline assignment: CDR1 SGHTA and CDR2 FQGNSA. The CDR3 covers 17 residues.